This T cell receptor beta chain was observed in a study of T cell responses to AZD1222 COVID-19 vaccine. The assay was immunoSEQ multiplex PCR, and TCRdb's table has in-frame clones only and misses some. Among about 70,000 clones, 70% to 90% were seen once, and the ten largest hold around 1.3%. CDR3 length: 14 residues. With 4 bases removed from V and 3 bases from J, the gap between germline ends came to 13 bases. Germline V gene lookup returns CDR1 SGHRS and CDR2 YFSETQ. Study-wide points: Repertoires were obtained only post-peak T cell response. Spike-wide coverage was observed for vaccine-associated CD4 TCRs, with dominant responses at 160-218 and 743-854.

This clone showed up just once. Its antigen remains unidentified. The TCR was taken from an adult who received the AZD1222 COVID-19 vaccine. This specimen consisted of peripheral blood, obtained 28 days after the second AZD1222 dose. This chain uses TRBV5-1 with TRBJ1-1; perhaps TRBD1 as D (6 bases). The CDR3 sequence is CASSELTGYTEAFF. CDR3 in DNA: TGCGCCAGCAGCGAATTAACAGGGTACACTGAAGCTTTCTTT.